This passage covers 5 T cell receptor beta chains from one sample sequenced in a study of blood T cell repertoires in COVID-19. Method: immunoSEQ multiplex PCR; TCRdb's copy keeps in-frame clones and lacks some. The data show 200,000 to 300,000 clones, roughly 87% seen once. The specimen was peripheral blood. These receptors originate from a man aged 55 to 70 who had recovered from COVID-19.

CDR3 nucleotides: TGTGCCAGCAGCTTAGCTGCGGGGGGGCGGGTTATCGGGTACAATGAGCAGTTCTTC. Protein: CASSLAAGGRVIGYNEQFF. The chain couples TRBV7-8 to TRBJ2-1; 9 bases line up with TRBD2. This CDR3 is 19 amino acids long. Germline V gene data show CDR1 as SGHVS and CDR2 as FQNEAQ. Unmatched junction bases numbered 13, after V lost 0 bases and J lost 4 bases.

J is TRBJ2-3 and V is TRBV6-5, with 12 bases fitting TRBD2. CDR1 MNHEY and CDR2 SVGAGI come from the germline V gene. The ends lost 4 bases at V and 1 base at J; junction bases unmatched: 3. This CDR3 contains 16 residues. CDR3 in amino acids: CASSSLAGGRTDTQYF. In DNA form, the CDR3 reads TGTGCCAGCAGTTCTCTAGCGGGGGGGCGCACAGATACGCAGTATTTT.

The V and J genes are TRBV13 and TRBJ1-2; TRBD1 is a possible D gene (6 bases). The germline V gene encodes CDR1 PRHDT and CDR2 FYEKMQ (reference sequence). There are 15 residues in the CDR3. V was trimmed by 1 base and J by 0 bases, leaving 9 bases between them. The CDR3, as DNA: TGTGCCAGCAGCTTAGACAGGGCGACTAACTATGGCTACACCTTC. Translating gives CASSLDRATNYGYTF.

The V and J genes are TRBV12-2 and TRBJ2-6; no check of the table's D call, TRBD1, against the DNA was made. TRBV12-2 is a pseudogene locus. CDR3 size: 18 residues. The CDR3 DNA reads TGTGCAAGTCGCCGAGGGACAGGGGTCTTCTCTGGGGCCAACGTCCTGACTTTC. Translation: CASRRGTGVFSGANVLTF.

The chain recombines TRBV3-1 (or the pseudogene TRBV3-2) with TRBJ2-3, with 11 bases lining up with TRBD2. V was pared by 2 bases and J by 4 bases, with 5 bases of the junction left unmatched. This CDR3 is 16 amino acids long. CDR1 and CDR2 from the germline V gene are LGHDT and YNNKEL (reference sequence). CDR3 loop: CASSQSLAGGADTQYF. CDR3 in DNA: TGTGCCAGCAGCCAATCCCTAGCGGGGGGTGCAGATACGCAGTATTTT.